These 18 T cell receptor beta chains came from one sample sequenced in a study of CD8+CD57+ T cells in acquired aplastic anemia. The template used for profiling TCR beta VDJ and CDR3 was genomic DNA. Using its own MiXCR run on the reads, TCRdb lists one record per CDR3 protein. The sample has around 170,000 distinct CDR3 sequences; 60% to 70% are singletons. The sample consisted of sorted CD4+, CD8+, or CD8+CD57+ T cells (not recorded which) from PBMCs. Every receptor here comes from a human donor in good health.

This clonotype was observed at least ten times. The V gene is TRBV4-2, the J gene TRBJ1-5; a possible D gene is TRBD1 (6 bases). V was shortened by 8 bases and J by 0 bases, with 20 bases between the two germline ends. CDR1 LGHNA and CDR2 YNFKEQ come from the germline V gene. The length of the CDR3 is 17 residues. CDR3 nucleotides: TGTGCCAGCGGAGACTTTACAGGGACCTATAGCAATCAGCCCCAGCATTTT. This encodes CASGDFTGTYSNQPQHF.

This clonotype appeared a single time. The chain employs TRBV10-2 and TRBJ2-1; D gene uncertain. Germline V gene lookup returns CDR1 WSHSY and CDR2 SAAADI. The CDR3 consists of 14 residues. Trimming shortened V by 9 bases and J by 3 bases, and 15 bases separated the two germline ends. The CDR3: CASKPSRHYNEQFF. The CDR3 coding sequence is TGCGCCAGTAAACCATCTCGTCACTACAATGAGCAGTTCTTC.

The CDR3 spells CASSLNSPVAFF. DNA of the CDR3: TGTGCCAGCAGTTTAAACAGTCCAGTGGCTTTCTTT. This chain connects TRBV12-3 or TRBV12-4 to TRBJ1-1; D is unresolved. Trimming pared 2 bases from V and 11 bases from J, leaving 12 bases between. The CDR3 is made up of 12 amino acids.

This clonotype was counted many times. Written as DNA, the CDR3 is TGTGCCAGCAGTGCGGGACAGATCTACGAGCAGTACTTC. As protein: CASSAGQIYEQYF. The chain links TRBV2 to TRBJ2-7, with 7 bases that match TRBD1. With 4 bases clipped from V and 3 bases from J, the junction kept 3 bases outside the gene matches. Germline V gene sequence: CDR1 SNHLY, CDR2 FYNNEI. The CDR3 consists of 13 residues.

This clonotype has at least ten counts. This rearrangement joins TRBV7-9 to TRBJ2-1; D is unresolved. CDR1 SEHNR and CDR2 FQNEAQ come from the germline V gene (reference sequence). CDR3 length: 11 amino acids. Trimming stripped 3 bases from V and 7 bases from J, with 4 bases between. DNA for the CDR3: TGTGCCAGCAGCTTCGGTAATGAGCAGTTCTTC. The encoded protein is CASSFGNEQFF. Supplemented by reference TRBV7-9 and TRBJ2-1, the full variable domain reads DTGVSQNPRHKITKRGQNVTFRCDPISEHNRLYWYRQTLGQGPEFLTYFQNEAQLEKSRLLSDRFSAERPKGSFSTLEIQRTEQGDSAMYLCASSFGNEQFFGPGTRLTVL.

On this clonotype itself: At one boundary the junction diverges from the germline segment, which might be a read error. This chain uses TRBV2 with TRBJ2-1; 12 nucleotides line up with TRBD2. The CDR3 sequence is 16 residues long. CDR1 is SNHLY and CDR2 is FYNNEI in the germline V gene. The CDR3 nucleotides read TGCGCCAGCGTGAACTTTGGACTAGCGGGGCCTAATGAGCAGTTCTTC. It translates to CASVNFGLAGPNEQFF.

The gene calls are TRBV19 and TRBJ2-3; a possible D gene is TRBD1 (5 bases). V was shortened by 6 bases and J by 2 bases, with 9 bases between the two germline ends. Germline CDR1 reads LNHDA; CDR2 reads SQIVND (reference sequence). This CDR3 region has 13 residues. The CDR3 DNA sequence: TGTGCCAGTAGACAGGTGGTCACAGATACGCAGTATTTT. Translation: CASRQVVTDTQYF.

This clonotype was seen ten or more times. The genes are TRBV2 and TRBJ2-1; 7 positions agree with TRBD1. CDR3 size: 15 residues. Looked up from germline, CDR1 is SNHLY and CDR2 is FYNNEI. After removal of 8 bases from V and 5 bases from J, the junction contained 12 bases not matched to a gene. This CDR3 reads CASLRLGQRNNEQFF. CDR3 bases: TGTGCCAGCCTTAGGTTGGGACAGAGAAACAATGAGCAGTTCTTC. Using reference TRBV2 and TRBJ2-1 for the parts outside the CDR3, the full variable domain is EPEVTQTPSHQVTQMGQEVILRCVPISNHLYFYWYRQILGQKVEFLVSFYNNEISEKSEIFDDQFSVERPDGSNFTLKIRSTKLEDSAMYFCASLRLGQRNNEQFFGPGTRLTVL.

Notes on this clonotype: A much larger clone lies a single base off, so this may be a read error. The V gene is TRBV30, the J gene TRBJ1-1; no firm D call. CDR1 and CDR2 from the germline V gene are GTSNPN and SVGIG (reference sequence). CDR3 length: 13 residues. CDR3 sequence reads: CAWSSQLNTEALF. Written as DNA, the CDR3 is TGTGCCTGGAGTTCCCAATTGAACACTGAAGCTCTCTTT.

On this clonotype: A much more abundant neighbour one base away suggests this may be a read error. A read error is likely, as this CDR3 ends without the conserved phenylalanine or tryptophan. J is TRBJ1-1 and V is TRBV7-9; no clear D. CDR1 is SEHNR and CDR2 is FQNEAQ in the germline V gene (reference sequence). With 3 bases removed from V and 5 bases from J, the gap between germline ends came to 16 bases. The CDR3 has 15 residues. The CDR3 protein is CASSFLQAGGTEAFC. The CDR3 nucleotides read TGTGCCAGCAGCTTTCTCCAGGCTGGTGGGACTGAAGCTTTCTGT.

The chain recombines TRBV7-9 with TRBJ1-6; D not certain. V gave up 1 base and J gave up 7 bases, with 11 bases separating them. Germline assignment: CDR1 SEHNR and CDR2 FQNEAQ (reference sequence). The CDR3 length is 15 residues. The CDR3 reads CASSLVGPKNSPLHF. DNA of the CDR3: TGTGCCAGCAGCTTAGTAGGGCCAAAAAATTCACCCCTCCACTTT.

The CDR3 DNA reads TGTGCCAGCTCACCTACTAGCGGGAGTTTGGAGACCCAGTACTTC. This codes for CASSPTSGSLETQYF. J is TRBJ2-5 and V is TRBV18; 11 bases align to TRBD2. The CDR3 loop spans 15 amino acids. Germline-derived CDR1 and CDR2 are KGHSH and LQKENI. Losses at the gene ends were 3 bases for V and 5 bases for J; bases not matched to a gene: 5.

The rearrangement links TRBV10-3 to TRBJ1-5, with TRBD1 matching 7 bases. Looked up from germline, CDR1 is ENHRY and CDR2 is SYGVKD. V lost 10 bases, J lost 4 bases, and 10 bases stayed unmatched. This CDR3 comprises 14 residues. The CDR3 is CASWDSQANQPQHF. In DNA form, the CDR3 reads TGTGCCAGCTGGGACAGTCAAGCAAATCAGCCCCAGCATTTT.

This chain joins TRBV9 and TRBJ1-2; 10 bases map to TRBD1. With 3 bases clipped from V and 8 bases from J, the junction kept 10 bases outside the gene matches. This CDR3 is built from 15 residues. Germline V CDR1 and CDR2: SGDLS, YYNGEE. The CDR3 region has the DNA TGTGCCAGCAGCGCCGCCAGACAGGGGGCATCGGGCTACACCTTC. This encodes CASSAARQGASGYTF.

This sequence joins TRBV19 and TRBJ1-1, with D possibly matching TRBD1 (6 bases). Germline assignment: CDR1 LNHDA and CDR2 SQIVND (reference sequence). The CDR3 loop spans 15 amino acids. The germline V and J ends were trimmed by 8 bases and 4 bases, with 20 bases remaining between them. The CDR3 spells CASDTRILGGTEAFF. The CDR3 DNA reads as TGTGCCAGTGATACGCGCATCCTAGGGGGCACTGAAGCTTTCTTT.

At least ten counts were recorded for this clonotype. This chain links TRBV24-1 with TRBJ2-5, with D perhaps TRBD2 (6 bases). The CDR3 spans 15 residues. Looked up from germline, CDR1 is KGHDR and CDR2 is SFDVKD. The germline V and J ends were trimmed by 9 bases and 5 bases, with 21 bases remaining between them. The CDR3 loop reads CATGVLGLAMETQYF. CDR3 coding DNA: TGTGCCACCGGGGTATTGGGGCTAGCGATGGAGACCCAGTACTTC.

The chain joins TRBV7-3 to TRBJ2-7, with 8 bases matching TRBD1. J lost 0 bases, V lost 6 bases, and 7 bases had no gene match. Germline assignment: CDR1 SGHTA and CDR2 FQGTGA. The CDR3 loop spans 15 amino acids. CDR3 coding DNA: TGTGCCAGCAGTTGGAAGGACAGGGACTCCTACGAGCAGTACTTC. It yields the protein CASSWKDRDSYEQYF.

The chain joins TRBV6-2 or TRBV6-3 to TRBJ2-3, with 7 bases fitting TRBD2. CDR3 length equals 16 residues. CDR1 MNHEY and CDR2 SVGEGT come from the germline V gene. V trimming: 5 bases; J trimming: 0 bases; junction bases outside the gene matches: 8. For the CDR3, the DNA is TGTGCCAGCAGTCCAGGTCTAGCGGATAGCACAGATACGCAGTATTTT. As protein: CASSPGLADSTDTQYF.